The source of this TCR beta chain is a study of cytomegalovirus exposure and HLA in healthy donors. The PCR contained 60 Vbeta and 13 Jbeta primers. Only in-frame clones appear in the TCRdb table, and some are missing; sequencing was by immunoSEQ multiplex PCR. This sample has under 130,000 clones; roughly 71% occur once, and the top ten carry approximately 11%. This clonotype was obtained from a middle-aged man in good health and CMV-seropositive. Material for sequencing was PBMCs.

This chain's CDR3 is CASSPRRGSEQFF. CDR3 nucleotide sequence: TGTGCCAGCAGCCCGAGACGGGGGAGTGAGCAGTTCTTC. The chain joins TRBV7-6 to TRBJ2-1; D might be TRBD2 (6 bases). Germline V gives CDR1 SGHVS, CDR2 FNYEAQ. This CDR3 has 13 amino acids. With 5 bases removed from V and 9 bases from J, the gap between germline ends came to 14 bases. The full variable domain, in which reference TRBV7-6 and TRBJ2-1 provide the parts outside the CDR3, is GAGVSQSPRYKVTKRGQDVALRCDPISGHVSLYWYRQALGQGPEFLTYFNYEAQQDKSGLPNDRFSAERPEGSISTLTIQRTEQRDSAMYRCASSPRRGSEQFFGPGTRLTVL.